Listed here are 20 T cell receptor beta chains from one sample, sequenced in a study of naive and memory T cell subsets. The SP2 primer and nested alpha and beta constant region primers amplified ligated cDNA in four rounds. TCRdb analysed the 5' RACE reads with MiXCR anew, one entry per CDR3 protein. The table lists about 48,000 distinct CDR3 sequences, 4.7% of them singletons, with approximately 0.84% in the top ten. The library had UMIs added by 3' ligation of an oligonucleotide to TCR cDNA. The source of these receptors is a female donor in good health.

The CDR3 nucleotides are TGTGCCAGCAGTAGAGCTGACAGTTCCTCCTACGAGCAGTACTTC. Protein: CASSRADSSSYEQYF. This chain connects TRBV6-1 to TRBJ2-7; D is perhaps TRBD1 (5 bases). The CDR3 sequence is 15 residues long. The ends were cut back, 5 bases at V and 0 bases at J, with 14 bases in the middle. The germline gives CDR1 MNHNS, CDR2 SASEGT.

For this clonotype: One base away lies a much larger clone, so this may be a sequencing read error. CDR3 coding DNA: TGCAGTGCTAGAACTAGCGGGAGGGCCTCGTACAATGAGCAGATCTTC. Residues: CSARTSGRASYNEQIF. This chain joins TRBV20-1 and TRBJ2-1, with 13 nucleotides matching TRBD2. CDR1 and CDR2 from the germline V gene are DFQATT and SNEGSKA (reference sequence). CDR3 size: 16 residues.

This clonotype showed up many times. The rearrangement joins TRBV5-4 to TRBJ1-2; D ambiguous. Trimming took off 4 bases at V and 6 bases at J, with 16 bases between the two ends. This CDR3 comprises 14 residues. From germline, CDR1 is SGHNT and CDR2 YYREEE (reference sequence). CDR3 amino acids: CASSRPQALDGYTF. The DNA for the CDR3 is TGTGCCAGCAGCCGACCGCAGGCGCTGGATGGCTACACCTTC.

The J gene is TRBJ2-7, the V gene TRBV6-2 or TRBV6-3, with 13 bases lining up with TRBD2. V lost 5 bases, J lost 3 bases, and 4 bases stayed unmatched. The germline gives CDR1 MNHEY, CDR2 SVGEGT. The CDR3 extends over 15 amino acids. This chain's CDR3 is CASSATSGRRYEQYF. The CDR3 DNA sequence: TGTGCCAGCAGTGCGACTAGCGGGAGGCGCTACGAGCAGTACTTC.

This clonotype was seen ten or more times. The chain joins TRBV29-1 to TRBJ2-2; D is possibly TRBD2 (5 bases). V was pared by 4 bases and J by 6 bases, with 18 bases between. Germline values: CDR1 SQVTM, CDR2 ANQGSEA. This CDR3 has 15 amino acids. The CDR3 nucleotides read TGCAGCGTTGTATCGGGAATGAGAGGTTCCGGGGAGCTGTTTTTT. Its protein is CSVVSGMRGSGELFF.

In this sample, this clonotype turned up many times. CDR3 nucleotide sequence: TGCGCCAGCAGCTTCAGTTCGGATAGCAATCAGCCCCAGCATTTT. Translation: CASSFSSDSNQPQHF. The chain recombines TRBV5-1 with TRBJ1-5; unclear D gene. CDR3 length: 15 amino acids. Germline V lookup: CDR1 SGHRS, CDR2 YFSETQ. Trimming took off 2 bases at V and 0 bases at J, with 9 bases between the two ends.

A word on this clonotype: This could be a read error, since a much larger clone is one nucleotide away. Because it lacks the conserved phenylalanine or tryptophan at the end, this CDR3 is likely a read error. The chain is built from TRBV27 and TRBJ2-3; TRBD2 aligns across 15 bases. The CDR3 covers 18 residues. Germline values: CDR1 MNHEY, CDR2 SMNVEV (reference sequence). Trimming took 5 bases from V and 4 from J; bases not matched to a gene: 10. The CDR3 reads CASSPLPGLAGGADTQYL. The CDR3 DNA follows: TGTGCCAGCAGTCCACTCCCGGGACTAGCGGGAGGTGCAGATACGCAGTATTTG.

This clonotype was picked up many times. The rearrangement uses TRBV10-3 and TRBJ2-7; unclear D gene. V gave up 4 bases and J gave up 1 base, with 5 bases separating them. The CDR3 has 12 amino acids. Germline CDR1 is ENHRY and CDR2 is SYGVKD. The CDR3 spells CAISVGSYEQYF. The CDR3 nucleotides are TGTGCCATCAGTGTTGGGTCCTACGAGCAGTACTTC.

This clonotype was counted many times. The CDR3 loop reads CAWTPLGATNEKLFF. The CDR3 bases are TGTGCCTGGACTCCCTTGGGGGCAACTAATGAAAAACTGTTTTTT. The chain employs TRBV30 and TRBJ1-4; D is perhaps TRBD1 (5 bases). V lost 4 bases, J lost 0 bases, and 12 bases lay in between. Germline lookup yields CDR1 GTSNPN and CDR2 SVGIG (reference sequence). The CDR3 is made up of 15 amino acids.

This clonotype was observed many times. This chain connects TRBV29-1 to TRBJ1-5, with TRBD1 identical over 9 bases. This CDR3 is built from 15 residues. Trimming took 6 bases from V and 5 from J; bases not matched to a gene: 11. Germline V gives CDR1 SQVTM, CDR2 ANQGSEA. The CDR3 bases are TGCAGCGTGGGGGGGGGACAGGGCTTCCATCAGCCCCAGCATTTT. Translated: CSVGGGQGFHQPQHF.

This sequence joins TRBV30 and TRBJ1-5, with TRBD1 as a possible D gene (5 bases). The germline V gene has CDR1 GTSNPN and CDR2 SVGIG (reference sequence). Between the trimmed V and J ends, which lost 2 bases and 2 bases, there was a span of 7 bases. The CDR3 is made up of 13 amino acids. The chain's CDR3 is CAWSSTGNQPQHF. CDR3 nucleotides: TGTGCCTGGAGTTCGACAGGCAATCAGCCCCAGCATTTT.

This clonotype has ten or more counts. The CDR3 protein is CASSPGLFDEQYF. The DNA for the CDR3 is TGTGCCAGCAGCCCGGGACTTTTCGACGAGCAGTACTTC. The chain employs TRBV7-9 and TRBJ2-7; tentative D call: TRBD2 (6 bases). Between the trimmed V and J ends, which lost 5 bases and 5 bases, there was a span of 13 bases. The germline CDR1 and CDR2 sequences are SEHNR and FQNEAQ (reference sequence). The CDR3 has 13 residues.

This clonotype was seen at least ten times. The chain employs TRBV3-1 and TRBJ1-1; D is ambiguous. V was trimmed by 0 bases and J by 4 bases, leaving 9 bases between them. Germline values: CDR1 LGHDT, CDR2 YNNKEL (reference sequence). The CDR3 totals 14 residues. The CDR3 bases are TGTGCCAGCAGCCAAGATTTAAGGTCCACTGAAGCTTTCTTT. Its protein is CASSQDLRSTEAFF.

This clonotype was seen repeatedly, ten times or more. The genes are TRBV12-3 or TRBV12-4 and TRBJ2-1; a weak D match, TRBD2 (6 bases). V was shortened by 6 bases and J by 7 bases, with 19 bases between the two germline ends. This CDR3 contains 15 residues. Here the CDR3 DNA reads TGTGCCAGCAGACCGAGCGGGCGGAAGGGAAATGAGCAGTTCTTC. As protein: CASRPSGRKGNEQFF.

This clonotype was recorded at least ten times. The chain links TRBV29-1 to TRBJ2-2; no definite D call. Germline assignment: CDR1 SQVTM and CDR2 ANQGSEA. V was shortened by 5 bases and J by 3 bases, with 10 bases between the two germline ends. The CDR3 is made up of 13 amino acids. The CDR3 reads CSVPGRYTGELFF. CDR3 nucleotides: TGCAGCGTTCCGGGTCGTTACACCGGGGAGCTGTTTTTT.

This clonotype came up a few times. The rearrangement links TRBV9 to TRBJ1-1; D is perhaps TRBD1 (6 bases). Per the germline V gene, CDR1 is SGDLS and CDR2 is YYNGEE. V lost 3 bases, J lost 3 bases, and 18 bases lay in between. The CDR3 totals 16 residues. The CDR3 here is CASSAGGGGHDTEAFF. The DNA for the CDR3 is TGTGCCAGCAGCGCCGGCGGAGGGGGGCACGACACTGAAGCTTTCTTT.

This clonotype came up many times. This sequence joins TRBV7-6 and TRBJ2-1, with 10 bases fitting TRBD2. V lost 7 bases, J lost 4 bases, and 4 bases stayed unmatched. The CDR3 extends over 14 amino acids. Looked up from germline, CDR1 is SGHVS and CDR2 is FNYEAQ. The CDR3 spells CASNEREGYNEQFF. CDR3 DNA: TGTGCCAGCAACGAGCGGGAGGGGTACAATGAGCAGTTCTTC. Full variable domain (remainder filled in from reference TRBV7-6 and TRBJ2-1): GAGVSQSPRYKVTKRGQDVALRCDPISGHVSLYWYRQALGQGPEFLTYFNYEAQQDKSGLPNDRFSAERPEGSISTLTIQRTEQRDSAMYRCASNEREGYNEQFFGPGTRLTVL.

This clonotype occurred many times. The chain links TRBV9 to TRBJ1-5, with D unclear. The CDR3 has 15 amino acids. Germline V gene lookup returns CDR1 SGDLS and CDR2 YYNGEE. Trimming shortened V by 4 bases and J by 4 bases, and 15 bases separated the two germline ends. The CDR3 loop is CASSPTPRENQPQHF. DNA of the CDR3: TGTGCCAGCAGCCCAACCCCTAGGGAGAATCAGCCCCAGCATTTT.

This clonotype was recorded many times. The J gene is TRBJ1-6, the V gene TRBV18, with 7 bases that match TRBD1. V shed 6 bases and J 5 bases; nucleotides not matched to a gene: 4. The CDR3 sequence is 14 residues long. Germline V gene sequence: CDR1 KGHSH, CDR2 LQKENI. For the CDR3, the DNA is TGTGCCAGCTCTCGAGACAGGGATAATTCACCCCTCCACTTT. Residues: CASSRDRDNSPLHF. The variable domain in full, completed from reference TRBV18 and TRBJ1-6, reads NAGVMQNPRHLVRRRGQEARLRCSPMKGHSHVYWYRQLPEEGLKFMVYLQKENIIDESGMPKERFSAEFPKEGPSILRIQQVVRGDSAAYFCASSRDRDNSPLHFGNGTRLTVT.

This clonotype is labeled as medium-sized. In DNA, the CDR3 is TGTGCCAGCTCACCGACAGGGGATGGAGAGACCCAGTACTTC. Amino acid sequence: CASSPTGDGETQYF. The chain employs TRBV18 and TRBJ2-5; 8 bases line up with TRBD1. The trim removed 3 bases at V and 4 bases at J, leaving 4 bases unmatched. Germline V gene data show CDR1 as KGHSH and CDR2 as LQKENI. This CDR3 has 14 amino acids.